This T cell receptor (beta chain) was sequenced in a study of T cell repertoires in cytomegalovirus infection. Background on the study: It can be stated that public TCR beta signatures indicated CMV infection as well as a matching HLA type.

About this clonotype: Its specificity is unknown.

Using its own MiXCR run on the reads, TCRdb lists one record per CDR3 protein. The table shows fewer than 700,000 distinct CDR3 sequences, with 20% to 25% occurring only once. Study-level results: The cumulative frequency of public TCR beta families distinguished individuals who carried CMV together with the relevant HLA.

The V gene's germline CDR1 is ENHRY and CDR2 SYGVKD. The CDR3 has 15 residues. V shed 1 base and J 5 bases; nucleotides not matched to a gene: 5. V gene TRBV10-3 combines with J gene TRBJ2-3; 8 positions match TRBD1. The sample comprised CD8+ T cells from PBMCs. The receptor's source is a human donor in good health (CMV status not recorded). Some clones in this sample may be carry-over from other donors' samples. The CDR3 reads CAISELGQGQDTQYF. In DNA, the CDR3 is TGTGCCATCAGTGAGTTAGGACAGGGACAAGATACGCAGTATTTT.